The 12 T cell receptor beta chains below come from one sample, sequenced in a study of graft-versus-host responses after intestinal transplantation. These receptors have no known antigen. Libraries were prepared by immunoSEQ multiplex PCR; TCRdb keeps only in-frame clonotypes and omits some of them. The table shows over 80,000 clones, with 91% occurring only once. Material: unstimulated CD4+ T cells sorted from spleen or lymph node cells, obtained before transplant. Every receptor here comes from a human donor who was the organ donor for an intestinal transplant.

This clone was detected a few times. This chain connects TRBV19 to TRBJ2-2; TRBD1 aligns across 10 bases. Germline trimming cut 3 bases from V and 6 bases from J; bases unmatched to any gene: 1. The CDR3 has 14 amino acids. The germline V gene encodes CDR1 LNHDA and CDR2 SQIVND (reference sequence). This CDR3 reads CASSIGQGAGELFF. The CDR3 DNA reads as TGTGCCAGTAGTATCGGACAGGGGGCCGGGGAGCTGTTTTTT.

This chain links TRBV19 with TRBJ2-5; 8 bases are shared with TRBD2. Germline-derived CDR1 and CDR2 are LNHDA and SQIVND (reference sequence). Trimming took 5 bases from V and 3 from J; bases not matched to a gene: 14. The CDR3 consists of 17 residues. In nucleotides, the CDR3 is TGTGCCAGTAGTCTCTACGCGGGAGGAAGGGGGGAAGAGACCCAGTACTTC. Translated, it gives CASSLYAGGRGEETQYF.

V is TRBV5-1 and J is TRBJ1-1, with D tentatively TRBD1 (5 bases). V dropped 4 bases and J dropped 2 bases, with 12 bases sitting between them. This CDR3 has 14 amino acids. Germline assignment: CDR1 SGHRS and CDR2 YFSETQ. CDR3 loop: CASSQSTVNTEAFF. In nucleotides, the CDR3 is TGCGCCAGCAGCCAGTCGACAGTCAACACTGAAGCTTTCTTT.

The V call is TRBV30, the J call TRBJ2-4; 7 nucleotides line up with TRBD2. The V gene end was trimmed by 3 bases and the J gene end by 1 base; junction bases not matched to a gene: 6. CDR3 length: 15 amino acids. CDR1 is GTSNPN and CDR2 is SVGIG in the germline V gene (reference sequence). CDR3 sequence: CAWSLVRGAKNIQYF. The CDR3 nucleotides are TGTGCCTGGAGCCTCGTGCGGGGGGCCAAAAACATTCAGTACTTC.

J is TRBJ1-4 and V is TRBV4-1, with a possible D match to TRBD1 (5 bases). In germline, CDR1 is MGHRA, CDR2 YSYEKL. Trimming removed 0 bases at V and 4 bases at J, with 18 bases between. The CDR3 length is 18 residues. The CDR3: CASSQERAGPPYNEKLFF. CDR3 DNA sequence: TGCGCCAGCAGCCAAGAAAGGGCAGGGCCCCCATATAATGAAAAACTGTTTTTT.

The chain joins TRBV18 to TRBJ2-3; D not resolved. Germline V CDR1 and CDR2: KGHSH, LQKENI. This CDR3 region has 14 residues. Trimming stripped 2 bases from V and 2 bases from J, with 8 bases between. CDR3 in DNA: TGTGCCAGCTCACCATGGCTCTTCACAGATACGCAGTATTTT. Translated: CASSPWLFTDTQYF.

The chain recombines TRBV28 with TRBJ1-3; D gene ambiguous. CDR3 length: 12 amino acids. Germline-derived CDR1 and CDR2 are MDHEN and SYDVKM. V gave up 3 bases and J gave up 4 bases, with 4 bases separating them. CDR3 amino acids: CASSFLGNTIYF. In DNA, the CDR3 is TGTGCCAGCAGTTTTTTAGGAAACACCATATATTTT.

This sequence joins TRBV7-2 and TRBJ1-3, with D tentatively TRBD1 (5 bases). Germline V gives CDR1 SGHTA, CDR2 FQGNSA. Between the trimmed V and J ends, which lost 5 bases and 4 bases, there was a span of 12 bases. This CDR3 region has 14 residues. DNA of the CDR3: TGTGCCAGCAGCAGCACGGGGGGAGGAAACACCATATATTTT. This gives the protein CASSSTGGGNTIYF.

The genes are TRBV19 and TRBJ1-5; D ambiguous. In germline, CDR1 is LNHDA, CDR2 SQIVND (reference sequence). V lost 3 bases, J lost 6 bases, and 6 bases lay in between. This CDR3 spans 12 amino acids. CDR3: CASSMLAQPQHF. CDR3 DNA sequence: TGTGCCAGTAGTATGTTGGCTCAGCCCCAGCATTTT.

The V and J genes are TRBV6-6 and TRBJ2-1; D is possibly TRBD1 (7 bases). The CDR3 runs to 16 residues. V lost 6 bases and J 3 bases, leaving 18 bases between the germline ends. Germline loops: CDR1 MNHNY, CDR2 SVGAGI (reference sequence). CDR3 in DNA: TGTGCCAGCAGCCCACAGGGGCGGGGACTCTACAATGAGCAGTTCTTC. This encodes CASSPQGRGLYNEQFF.

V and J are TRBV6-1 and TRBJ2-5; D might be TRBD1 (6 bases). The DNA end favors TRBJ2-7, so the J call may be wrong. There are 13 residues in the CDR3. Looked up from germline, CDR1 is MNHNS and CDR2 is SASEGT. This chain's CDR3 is CASRWDIYYEQYF. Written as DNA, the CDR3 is TGTGCCAGCCGGTGGGACATATACTACGAGCAGTACTTC.

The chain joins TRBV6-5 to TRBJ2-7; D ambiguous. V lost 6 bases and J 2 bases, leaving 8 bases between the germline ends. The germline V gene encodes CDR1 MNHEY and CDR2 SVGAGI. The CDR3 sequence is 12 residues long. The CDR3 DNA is TGTGCCAGCAGCCTCCCGGCCTACGAGCAGTACTTC. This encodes CASSLPAYEQYF.